This entry describes one TCR beta chain. Its antigen is not identified. This sample is part of a study of T-cell memory formation after mild COVID-19. Study observations and caveats: Shrinking CD4+ clones were chiefly CM and EM; CD8+ ones were chiefly EMRA. Contracting clones, day 15 to 85, had balanced CD4/CD8, and later expanders favored CD4+.

The CDR3 totals 15 residues. Germline CDR1 and CDR2: SEHNR and FQNEAQ (reference sequence). With 2 bases removed from V and 2 bases from J, the gap between germline ends came to 11 bases. After 5'RACE with constant-segment primers, TCR alpha and TCR beta cDNA libraries carrying sample barcodes and UMIs were obtained. A single record per CDR3 protein comes from TCRdb applying MiXCR to the 5' RACE reads. Seen here are some 160,000 distinct CDR3 sequences, around a third observed once, and the top ten hold 12%. The rearrangement links TRBV7-9 to TRBJ2-3; TRBD2 is a possible D gene (7 bases). Material for sequencing was PBMCs or a T cell subset sorted from them (not recorded which). This receptor was identified in an adult woman who had mild COVID-19 (a few samples of this study predate the infection). Cell type and time point are not known. This chain's CDR3 is CASSLKGGYTDTQYF. In DNA, the CDR3 is TGTGCCAGCAGCTTAAAGGGGGGGTACACAGATACGCAGTATTTT. The variable domain in full, completed from reference TRBV7-9 and TRBJ2-3, reads DTGVSQNPRHKITKRGQNVTFRCDPISEHNRLYWYRQTLGQGPEFLTYFQNEAQLEKSRLLSDRFSAERPKGSFSTLEIQRTEQGDSAMYLCASSLKGGYTDTQYFGPGTRLTVL.